The source of this T cell receptor (beta chain) is a study of cytomegalovirus exposure and HLA in healthy donors. Study results and limitations: Association with HLA alleles at 0.05 false discovery rate was found for roughly 17,000 TCR beta sequences in a later analysis.

Comment on this clone: What it recognizes is unknown.

This PCR relied on a set of 60 Vbeta primers and 13 Jbeta primers. Profiling relied on immunoSEQ multiplex PCR, and the TCRdb table lists in-frame clones only, not all of them. In the table there are some 150,000 clones, 75% to 90% of which are singletons. The V gene's germline CDR1 is MNHEY and CDR2 SVGAGI. Between the trimmed V and J ends, which lost 5 bases and 5 bases, there was a span of 12 bases. The CDR3 spans 14 residues. The specimen sequenced was PBMCs. The sequence came from a woman aged 25 to 39 in good health and CMV-seronegative. V usage is TRBV6-5 and J usage is TRBJ2-2; D may be TRBD1 (6 bases). The CDR3 protein is CASSLTGRTGELFF. DNA for the CDR3: TGTGCCAGCAGTCTTACAGGGCGGACCGGGGAGCTGTTTTTT.